A single sample is the source of the 15 T cell receptor beta chains below, sequenced in a study of shared clonotypes between healthy human individuals. Profiled with immunoSEQ multiplex PCR; TCRdb holds only in-frame clones, not every one. This sample has about 680,000 clones; around 73% occur once, and the top ten carry 1.5% to 2%. Sequences were obtained from memory CD4+ T cells sorted from blood. The subset was: CD45RA-negative fraction. Receptor source: a woman aged 25 to 39 in good health.

Written as DNA, the CDR3 is TGTGCCAGCAGTTCGACGGGACAGGGTGCCACCGGGGAGCTGTTTTTT. Translation gives CASSSTGQGATGELFF. This chain uses TRBV6-5 with TRBJ2-2, with 9 bases fitting TRBD1. The J segment lost 4 bases and the V segment lost 4 bases, leaving 7 bases of the junction unmatched. CDR1 and CDR2 (germline): MNHEY, SVGAGI. The CDR3 contains 16 residues.

This chain joins TRBV5-5 and TRBJ1-2, with D possibly TRBD1 on 6 matching bases. Germline values: CDR1 SGHKS, CDR2 YYEKEE (reference sequence). Trimming pared 4 bases from V and 4 bases from J, leaving 14 bases between. The CDR3 runs to 14 residues. DNA of the CDR3: TGTGCCAGCAGCCCGAGGACAGACGGCTATGGCTACACCTTC. Residues: CASSPRTDGYGYTF. The complete variable domain, with remaining parts taken from reference TRBV5-5 and TRBJ1-2, reads DAGVTQSPTHLIKTRGQQVTLRCSPISGHKSVSWYQQVLGQGPQFIFQYYEKEERGRGNFPDRFSARQFPNYSSELNVNALLLGDSALYLCASSPRTDGYGYTFGSGTRLTVV.

The chain recombines TRBV2 with TRBJ1-5; TRBD1 matches at 11 bases. Germline values: CDR1 SNHLY, CDR2 FYNNEI. The CDR3 spans 16 residues. V dropped 5 bases and J dropped 2; count of bases not matched to a gene: 5. The CDR3 loop is CASSWDRGGGNQPQHF. DNA for the CDR3: TGTGCCAGCAGTTGGGACAGGGGGGGAGGCAATCAGCCCCAGCATTTT.

This chain uses TRBV7-8 with TRBJ2-7; weak D call: TRBD2 (6 bases). Between the trimmed V and J ends, which lost 6 bases and 3 bases, there was a span of 12 bases. CDR1 and CDR2 from the germline V gene are SGHVS and FQNEAQ. The CDR3 loop spans 13 amino acids. CDR3 loop: CASRSWRVYEQYF. CDR3 DNA sequence: TGTGCCAGCAGGTCCTGGAGGGTCTACGAGCAGTACTTC.

This sequence joins TRBV28 and TRBJ1-5; 8 bases fit TRBD1. Per the germline V gene, CDR1 is MDHEN and CDR2 is SYDVKM. The CDR3 length is 17 residues. J lost 0 bases, V lost 1 base, and 5 bases had no gene match. The CDR3 DNA reads as TGTGCCAGCAGTTTATCGCAGGGGGCCTATAGCAATCAGCCCCAGCATTTT. This translates into CASSLSQGAYSNQPQHF.

This clone has at least ten counts. For the CDR3, the DNA is TGTGCCAGCAGGACACAGGGTGATCCCAAAAACATTCAGTACTTC. Translation: CASRTQGDPKNIQYF. The chain is built from TRBV27 and TRBJ2-4; D perhaps matches TRBD1 (6 bases). V lost 6 bases and J 2 bases, leaving 14 bases between the germline ends. CDR1 is MNHEY and CDR2 is SMNVEV in the germline V gene (reference sequence). This CDR3 spans 15 amino acids.

The J gene is TRBJ1-5, the V gene TRBV19; 8 nucleotides align to TRBD1. The germline V gene encodes CDR1 LNHDA and CDR2 SQIVND (reference sequence). The CDR3 totals 10 residues. With V trimmed by 5 bases and J by 14 bases, 2 bases remained unmatched. This chain's CDR3 is CASSSTGEHF. The CDR3 DNA is TGTGCCAGTAGTTCGACAGGGGAGCATTTT.

The CDR3 spells CASSLVAHTDTQYF. The DNA for the CDR3 is TGTGCCAGCAGTTTGGTGGCCCACACAGATACGCAGTATTTT. J is TRBJ2-3 and V is TRBV28, with D unclear. V gave up 3 bases and J gave up 2 bases, with 9 bases separating them. Germline V gene sequence: CDR1 MDHEN, CDR2 SYDVKM. This CDR3 region has 14 residues. The variable domain in full, completed from reference TRBV28 and TRBJ2-3, reads DVKVTQSSRYLVKRTGEKVFLECVQDMDHENMFWYRQDPGLGLRLIYFSYDVKMKEKGDIPEGYSVSREKKERFSLILESASTNQTSMYLCASSLVAHTDTQYFGPGTRLTVL.

The chain carries TRBV6-1 and TRBJ1-6; D gene uncertain. Germline CDR1 reads MNHNS; CDR2 reads SASEGT. The CDR3 totals 15 residues. V lost 2 bases and J lost 7, with 12 bases in between. This CDR3 reads CASSELSGGNSPLHF. The CDR3 bases are TGTGCCAGCAGTGAACTAAGCGGCGGGAATTCACCCCTCCACTTT.

In its sample, this clone was seen many times. As DNA, the CDR3 is TGTGCCAGCGGCAGGACAGGTGGAAACACCATATATTTT. This gives the protein CASGRTGGNTIYF. The chain employs TRBV5-4 and TRBJ1-3; 7 bases match TRBD1. Germline trimming cut 7 bases from V and 3 bases from J; bases unmatched to any gene: 4. The CDR3 sequence is 13 residues long. Germline loops: CDR1 SGHNT, CDR2 YYREEE (reference sequence).

This clone was counted only a few times. The J gene is TRBJ1-2, the V gene TRBV27; perhaps TRBD1 as D (5 bases). The CDR3 consists of 15 residues. V lost 6 bases and J 8 bases, leaving 22 bases between the germline ends. CDR1 is MNHEY and CDR2 is SMNVEV in the germline V gene (reference sequence). CDR3 DNA sequence: TGTGCCAGCAGCACCGCCCCGGGACGTTCGTTAGGCTACACCTTC. As protein: CASSTAPGRSLGYTF.

V is TRBV6-1 and J is TRBJ1-4, with no clear D. The CDR3 contains 15 residues. From germline, CDR1 is MNHNS and CDR2 SASEGT. The V gene lost 7 bases and the J gene lost 8 bases, with 20 bases spanning the gap. Written as DNA, the CDR3 is TGTGCCAGCACCCCTCAGAGGACCCTTGGGGAAAAACTGTTTTTT. Translated: CASTPQRTLGEKLFF.

This clone showed up just a few times. The chain joins TRBV7-6 to TRBJ2-1, with D perhaps matching TRBD2 (5 bases). This CDR3 has 14 residues. Germline CDR1 is SGHVS and CDR2 is FNYEAQ. Deletions cut 3 bases from V and 7 bases from J, with 13 bases between. CDR3 coding DNA: TGTGCCAGCAGCTTGGCTAGCAATCAAAATGAGCAGTTCTTC. Amino acid sequence: CASSLASNQNEQFF. Full variable domain (outside the CDR3, taken from reference TRBV7-6 and TRBJ2-1): GAGVSQSPRYKVTKRGQDVALRCDPISGHVSLYWYRQALGQGPEFLTYFNYEAQQDKSGLPNDRFSAERPEGSISTLTIQRTEQRDSAMYRCASSLASNQNEQFFGPGTRLTVL.

This clone was picked up a small number of times. The V call is TRBV2, the J call TRBJ2-7; D is possibly TRBD1 (7 bases). Germline V CDR1 and CDR2: SNHLY, FYNNEI. CDR3 length equals 14 residues. Deletions cut 8 bases from V and 5 bases from J, with 19 bases between. The chain's CDR3 is CASSRGRPAHEQYF. CDR3 nucleotides: TGTGCCAGCTCCAGGGGGAGGCCCGCCCACGAGCAGTACTTC.

This clone was counted a single time. V and J are TRBV28 and TRBJ2-3; 7 bases are a match to TRBD1. The CDR3 contains 14 residues. Unmatched junction bases numbered 7, after V lost 8 bases and J lost 2 bases. Germline loops: CDR1 MDHEN, CDR2 SYDVKM. The CDR3 DNA sequence: TGTGCCAGCGTACAGGGGTCATACACAGATACGCAGTATTTT. This translates into CASVQGSYTDTQYF.